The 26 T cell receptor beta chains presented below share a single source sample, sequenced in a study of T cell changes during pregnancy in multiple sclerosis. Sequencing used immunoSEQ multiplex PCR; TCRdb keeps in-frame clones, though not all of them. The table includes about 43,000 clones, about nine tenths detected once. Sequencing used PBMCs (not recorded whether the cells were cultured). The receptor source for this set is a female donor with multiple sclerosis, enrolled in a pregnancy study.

The CDR3 region has the DNA TGTGCCAGCAGTCCACAGGGGACCTCCTTAGGGGCCAAAAACATTCAGTACTTC. This gives the protein CASSPQGTSLGAKNIQYF. This chain links TRBV27 with TRBJ2-4; 7 bases line up with TRBD1. The CDR3 is made up of 18 amino acids. V lost 5 bases, J lost 1 base, and 14 bases stayed unmatched. CDR1 and CDR2 from the germline V gene are MNHEY and SMNVEV (reference sequence).

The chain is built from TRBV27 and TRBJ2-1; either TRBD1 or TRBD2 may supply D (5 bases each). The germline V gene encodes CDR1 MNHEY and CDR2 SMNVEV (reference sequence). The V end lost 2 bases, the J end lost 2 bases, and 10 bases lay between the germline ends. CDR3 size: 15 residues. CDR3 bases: TGTGCCAGCAGTTTACCAGGGACCCCCTACAATGAGCAGTTCTTC. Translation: CASSLPGTPYNEQFF.

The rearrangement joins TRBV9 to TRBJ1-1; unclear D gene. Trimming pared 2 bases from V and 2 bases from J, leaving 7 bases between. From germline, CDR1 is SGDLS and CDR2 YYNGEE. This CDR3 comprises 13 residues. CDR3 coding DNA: TGTGCCAGCAGCGTCTCAGGAAACACTGAAGCTTTCTTT. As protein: CASSVSGNTEAFF.

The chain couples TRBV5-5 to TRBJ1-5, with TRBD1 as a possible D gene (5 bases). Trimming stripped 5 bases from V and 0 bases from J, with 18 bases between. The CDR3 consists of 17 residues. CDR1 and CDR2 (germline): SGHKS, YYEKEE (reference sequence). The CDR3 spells CASSPSGTVYSNQPQHF. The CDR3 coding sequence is TGTGCCAGCAGTCCATCCGGGACCGTGTATAGCAATCAGCCCCAGCATTTT.

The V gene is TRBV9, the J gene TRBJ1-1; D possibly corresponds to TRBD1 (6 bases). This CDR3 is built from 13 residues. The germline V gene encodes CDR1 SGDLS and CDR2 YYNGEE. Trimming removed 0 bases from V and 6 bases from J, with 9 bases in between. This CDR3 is CASSVVAGAEAFF. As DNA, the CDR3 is TGTGCCAGCAGCGTAGTGGCAGGGGCTGAAGCTTTCTTT.

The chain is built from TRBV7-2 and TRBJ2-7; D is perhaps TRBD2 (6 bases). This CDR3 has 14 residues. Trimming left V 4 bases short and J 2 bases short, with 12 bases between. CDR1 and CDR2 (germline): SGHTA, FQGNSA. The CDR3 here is CASSSLAGPYEQYF. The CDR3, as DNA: TGTGCCAGCAGCTCCCTGGCGGGACCCTACGAGCAGTACTTC.

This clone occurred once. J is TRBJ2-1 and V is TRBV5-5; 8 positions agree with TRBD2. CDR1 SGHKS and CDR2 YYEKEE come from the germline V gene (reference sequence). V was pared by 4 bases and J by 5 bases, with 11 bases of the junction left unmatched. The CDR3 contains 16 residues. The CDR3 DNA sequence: TGTGCCAGCAGCCAAACTAGCGGTGGCTCACACAATGAGCAGTTCTTC. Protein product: CASSQTSGGSHNEQFF. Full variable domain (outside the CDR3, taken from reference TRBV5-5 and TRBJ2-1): DAGVTQSPTHLIKTRGQQVTLRCSPISGHKSVSWYQQVLGQGPQFIFQYYEKEERGRGNFPDRFSARQFPNYSSELNVNALLLGDSALYLCASSQTSGGSHNEQFFGPGTRLTVL.

DNA for the CDR3: TGCAGCGTTGGCGGACAGGGGGCGGTGTCCGGCTACACCTTC. Amino acid sequence: CSVGGQGAVSGYTF. The rearrangement links TRBV29-1 to TRBJ1-2, with TRBD1 matching 11 bases. The length of the CDR3 is 14 residues. V shed 4 bases and J 8 bases; nucleotides not matched to a gene: 9. Germline CDR1 is SQVTM and CDR2 is ANQGSEA.

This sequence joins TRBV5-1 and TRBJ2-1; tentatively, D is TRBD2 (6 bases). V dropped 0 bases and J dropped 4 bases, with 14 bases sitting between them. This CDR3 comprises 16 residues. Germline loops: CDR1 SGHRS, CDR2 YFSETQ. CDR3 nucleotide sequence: TGCGCCAGCAGCTTGGAGGCTAGCGAAGGATACAATGAGCAGTTCTTC. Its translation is CASSLEASEGYNEQFF.

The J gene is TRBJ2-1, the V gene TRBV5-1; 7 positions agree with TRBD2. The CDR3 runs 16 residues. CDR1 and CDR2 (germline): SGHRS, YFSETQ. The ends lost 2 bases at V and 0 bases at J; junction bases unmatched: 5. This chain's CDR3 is CASSFLAGSSYNEQFF. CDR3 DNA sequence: TGCGCCAGCAGCTTCTTAGCGGGCTCCTCCTACAATGAGCAGTTCTTC.

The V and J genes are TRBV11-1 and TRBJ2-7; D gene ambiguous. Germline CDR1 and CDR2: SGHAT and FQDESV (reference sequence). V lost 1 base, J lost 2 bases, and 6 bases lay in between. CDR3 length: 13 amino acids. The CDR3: CASSLGGPYEQYF. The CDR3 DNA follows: TGTGCCAGCAGCTTAGGAGGCCCCTACGAGCAGTACTTC.

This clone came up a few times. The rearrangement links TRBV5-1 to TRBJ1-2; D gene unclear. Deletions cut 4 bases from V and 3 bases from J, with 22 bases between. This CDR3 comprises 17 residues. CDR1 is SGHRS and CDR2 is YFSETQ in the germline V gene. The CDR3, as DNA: TGCGCCAGCAGCCGTGCCGGGAGCTTAAAAGCTGACTATGGCTACACCTTC. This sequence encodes CASSRAGSLKADYGYTF.

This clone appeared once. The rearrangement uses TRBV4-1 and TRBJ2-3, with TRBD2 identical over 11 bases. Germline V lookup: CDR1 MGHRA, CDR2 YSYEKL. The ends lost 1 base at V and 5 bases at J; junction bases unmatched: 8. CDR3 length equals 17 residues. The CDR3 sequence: CASSQVPTSGSEDTQYF. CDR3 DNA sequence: TGCGCCAGCAGCCAAGTCCCCACTAGCGGGAGCGAAGATACGCAGTATTTT.

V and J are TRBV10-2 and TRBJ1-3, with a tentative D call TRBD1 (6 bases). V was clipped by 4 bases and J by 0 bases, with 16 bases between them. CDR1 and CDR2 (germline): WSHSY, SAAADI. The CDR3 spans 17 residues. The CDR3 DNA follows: TGCGCCAGCAGTGTTTGGGACACCTTAAACTCTGGAAACACCATATATTTT. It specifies CASSVWDTLNSGNTIYF.

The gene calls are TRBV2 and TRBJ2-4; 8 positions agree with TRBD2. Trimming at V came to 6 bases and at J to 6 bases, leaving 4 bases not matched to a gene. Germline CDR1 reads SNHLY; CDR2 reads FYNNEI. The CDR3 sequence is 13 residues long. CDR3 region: CASRVAGGNIQYF. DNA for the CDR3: TGTGCCAGCAGGGTGGCGGGAGGAAACATTCAGTACTTC.

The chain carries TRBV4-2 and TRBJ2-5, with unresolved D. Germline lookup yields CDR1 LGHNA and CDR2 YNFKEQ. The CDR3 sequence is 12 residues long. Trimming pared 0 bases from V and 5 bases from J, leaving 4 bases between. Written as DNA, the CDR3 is TGTGCCAGCAGCCAAGATTACGAGACCCAGTACTTC. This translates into CASSQDYETQYF.

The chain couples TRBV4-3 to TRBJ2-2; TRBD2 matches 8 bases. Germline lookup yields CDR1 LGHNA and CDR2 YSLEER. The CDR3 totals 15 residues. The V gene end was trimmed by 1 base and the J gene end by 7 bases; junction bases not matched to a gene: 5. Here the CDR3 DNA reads TGCGCCAGCAGCCAAGGGACTAGCTGGGGCGGGGAGCTGTTTTTT. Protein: CASSQGTSWGGELFF.

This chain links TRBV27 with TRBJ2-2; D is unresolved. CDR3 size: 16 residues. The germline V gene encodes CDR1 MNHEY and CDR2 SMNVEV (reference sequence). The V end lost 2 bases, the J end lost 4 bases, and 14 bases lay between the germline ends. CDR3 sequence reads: CASSLDLASVTGELFF. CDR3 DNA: TGTGCCAGCAGTTTAGATTTGGCCTCGGTCACCGGGGAGCTGTTTTTT.

This chain's CDR3 is CASSLTPGLTYNEQFF. As DNA, the CDR3 is TGTGCCAGCAGCCTCACGCCGGGACTTACGTACAATGAGCAGTTCTTC. The V call is TRBV7-9, the J call TRBJ2-1, with D possibly TRBD2 on 6 matching bases. V lost 5 bases, J lost 4 bases, and 18 bases lay in between. This CDR3 has 16 amino acids. Germline-derived CDR1 and CDR2 are SEHNR and FQNEAQ (reference sequence).

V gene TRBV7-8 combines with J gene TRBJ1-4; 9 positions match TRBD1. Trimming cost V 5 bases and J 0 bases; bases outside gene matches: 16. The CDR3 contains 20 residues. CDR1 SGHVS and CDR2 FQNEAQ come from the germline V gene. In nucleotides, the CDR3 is TGTGCCAGCAGCCCCAAATTGGGACAGGGAGGGGGTTCAACTAATGAAAAACTGTTTTTT. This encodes CASSPKLGQGGGSTNEKLFF.

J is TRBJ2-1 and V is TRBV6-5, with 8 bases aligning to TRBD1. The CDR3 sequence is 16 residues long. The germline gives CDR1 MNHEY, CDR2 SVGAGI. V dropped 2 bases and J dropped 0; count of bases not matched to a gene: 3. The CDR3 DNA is TGTGCCAGCAGTTACCCAGGGGGCAGCTCCTACAATGAGCAGTTCTTC. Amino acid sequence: CASSYPGGSSYNEQFF.

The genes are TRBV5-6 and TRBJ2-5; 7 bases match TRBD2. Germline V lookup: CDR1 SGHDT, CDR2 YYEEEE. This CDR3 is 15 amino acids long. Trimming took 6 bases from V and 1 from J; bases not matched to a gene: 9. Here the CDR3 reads CASIRLAKTQETQYF. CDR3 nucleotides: TGTGCCAGCATTAGACTAGCTAAGACCCAAGAGACCCAGTACTTC.

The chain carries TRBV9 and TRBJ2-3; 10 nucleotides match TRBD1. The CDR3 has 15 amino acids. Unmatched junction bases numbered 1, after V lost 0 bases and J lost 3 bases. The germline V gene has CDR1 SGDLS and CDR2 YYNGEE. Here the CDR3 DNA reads TGTGCCAGCAGCGTAGTGGGACAGGGGACAGATACGCAGTATTTT. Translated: CASSVVGQGTDTQYF.

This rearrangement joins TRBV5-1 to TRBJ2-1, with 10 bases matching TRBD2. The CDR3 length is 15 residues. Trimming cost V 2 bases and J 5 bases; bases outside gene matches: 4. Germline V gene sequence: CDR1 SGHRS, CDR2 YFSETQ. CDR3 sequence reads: CASSFLAGVDNEQFF. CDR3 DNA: TGCGCCAGCAGCTTTCTAGCGGGAGTCGACAATGAGCAGTTCTTC.

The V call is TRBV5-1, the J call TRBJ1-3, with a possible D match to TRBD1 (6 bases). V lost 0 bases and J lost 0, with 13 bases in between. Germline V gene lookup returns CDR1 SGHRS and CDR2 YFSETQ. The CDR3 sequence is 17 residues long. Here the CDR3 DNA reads TGCGCCAGCAGCTTGGCTACAGGGATACCCTCTGGAAACACCATATATTTT. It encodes CASSLATGIPSGNTIYF. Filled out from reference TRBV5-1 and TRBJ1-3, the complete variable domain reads KAGVTQTPRYLIKTRGQQVTLSCSPISGHRSVSWYQQTPGQGLQFLFEYFSETQRNKGNFPGRFSGRQFSNSRSEMNVSTLELGDSALYLCASSLATGIPSGNTIYFGEGSWLTVV.

CDR3 region: CSAAGPGDYEEQYF. As DNA, the CDR3 is TGCAGCGCAGCCGGACCGGGAGATTACGAGGAGCAGTACTTC. The chain combines TRBV29-1 with TRBJ2-7; tentatively, D is TRBD2 (6 bases). The ends were cut back, 7 bases at V and 7 bases at J, with 23 bases in the middle. The CDR3 length is 14 residues. The germline V gene has CDR1 SQVTM and CDR2 ANQGSEA.